One and the same sample provided the 30 T cell receptor beta chains below, sequenced in a study of T cells after yellow fever vaccination. TCRdb passed the 5' RACE reads through MiXCR, listing each CDR3 protein once. The repertoire holds about 500,000 distinct CDR3 sequences, with around 16% as singletons. The input for sequencing was PBMCs, taken around 5 days after the first yellow fever vaccination. Receptors were obtained from a man between 18 and 35 years old who received the YFV17D yellow fever vaccine.

CDR3 nucleotide sequence: TGTGCCAGCAGCCCGACAGGGGTACACGAAAAACTGTTTTTT. This codes for CASSPTGVHEKLFF. The chain has TRBV6-1 and TRBJ1-4; the match to TRBD1 covers 8 bases. The J segment lost 8 bases and the V segment lost 6 bases, leaving 8 bases of the junction unmatched. CDR1 MNHNS and CDR2 SASEGT come from the germline V gene. There are 14 residues in the CDR3.

This clonotype was seen a handful of times. The V call is TRBV7-8, the J call TRBJ2-5; D may be TRBD2 (5 bases). With 1 base removed from V and 4 bases from J, the gap between germline ends came to 10 bases. The germline gives CDR1 SGHVS, CDR2 FQNEAQ. There are 14 residues in the CDR3. The CDR3 loop reads CASSLGGPPETQYF. CDR3 bases: TGTGCCAGCAGCTTAGGAGGGCCACCAGAGACCCAGTACTTC.

The chain links TRBV4-1 to TRBJ2-5, with unresolved D. The CDR3 length is 17 residues. The ends were cut back, 3 bases at V and 3 bases at J, with 20 bases in the middle. CDR1 is MGHRA and CDR2 is YSYEKL in the germline V gene. The CDR3: CASSHVWGVVTEETQYF. Here the CDR3 DNA reads TGCGCCAGCAGCCATGTCTGGGGTGTGGTTACGGAAGAGACCCAGTACTTC.

The table lists this clonotype with a few counts. CDR3 residues: CSAVRSETQYF. CDR3 nucleotides: TGCAGTGCCGTGAGATCAGAGACCCAGTACTTC. V and J are TRBV20-1 and TRBJ2-5; D gene uncertain. This CDR3 has 11 residues. The V end was cut by 6 bases, the J end by 4 bases, with 9 bases between. CDR1 is DFQATT, CDR2 SNEGSKA, per germline (reference sequence).

The V and J genes are TRBV6-1 and TRBJ2-3; 8 bases are shared with TRBD1. CDR3 size: 15 residues. V was pared by 6 bases and J by 0 bases, with 5 bases of the junction left unmatched. Germline V gene sequence: CDR1 MNHNS, CDR2 SASEGT. The CDR3 nucleotides are TGTGCCAGCAGCGCACAGGGGGGTAGCACAGATACGCAGTATTTT. Its protein product is CASSAQGGSTDTQYF.

The genes are TRBV20-1 and TRBJ2-3; D not certain. The V gene's germline CDR1 is DFQATT and CDR2 SNEGSKA (reference sequence). The CDR3 loop spans 15 amino acids. Trimming took off 7 bases at V and 0 bases at J, with 17 bases between the two ends. CDR3 region: CSESSLKTSTDTQYF. CDR3 nucleotides: TGCAGTGAGTCTTCACTAAAAACTAGCACAGATACGCAGTATTTT.

In this sample, this clonotype turned up a few times. The chain couples TRBV6-1 to TRBJ2-7; the D call may be TRBD1 or TRBD2 (5 bases each). The CDR3 length is 14 residues. In germline, CDR1 is MNHNS, CDR2 SASEGT. The V gene lost 5 bases and the J gene lost 2 bases, with 13 bases spanning the gap. CDR3 residues: CASSPSGDAYEQYF. The CDR3 DNA reads TGTGCCAGCAGTCCTTCCGGGGACGCCTACGAGCAGTACTTC.

This clonotype came up a few times. For the CDR3, the DNA is TGTGCCAGCAGCTCGCAAGCGGGGGACTCCTACAATGAGCAGTTCTTC. It yields the protein CASSSQAGDSYNEQFF. The chain couples TRBV7-2 to TRBJ2-1, with 8 bases matching TRBD2. This CDR3 is 16 amino acids long. The V and J ends lost 4 bases and 0 bases, in that order; junction bases with no gene match: 5. Germline values: CDR1 SGHTA, CDR2 FQGNSA.

This clonotype was observed many times. The CDR3 nucleotides read TGTGCCAGCCTACAGGGGCCCACAGATACGCAGTATTTT. Translation: CASLQGPTDTQYF. The chain has TRBV7-9 and TRBJ2-3, with 7 positions matching TRBD1. Trimming removed 8 bases from V and 2 bases from J; junction bases left unmatched: 4. CDR1 is SEHNR and CDR2 is FQNEAQ in the germline V gene (reference sequence). This CDR3 contains 13 residues.

The chain employs TRBV27 and TRBJ1-1, with 7 nucleotides matching TRBD1. This CDR3 region has 13 residues. V lost 7 bases, J lost 1 base, and 3 bases stayed unmatched. Germline V gives CDR1 MNHEY, CDR2 SMNVEV (reference sequence). Written as DNA, the CDR3 is TGTGCCAGCAAACAGGGGCCGAACACTGAAGCTTTCTTT. Its translation: CASKQGPNTEAFF.

The rearrangement uses TRBV20-1 and TRBJ2-7; TRBD2 might be the D (6 bases). CDR3 length: 15 amino acids. Germline V gives CDR1 DFQATT, CDR2 SNEGSKA (reference sequence). The V end lost 0 bases, the J end lost 2 bases, and 14 bases lay between the germline ends. The CDR3, as DNA: TGCAGTGCTAGAGATGCCGGGGGTCTCCCCTACGAGCAGTACTTC. This translates into CSARDAGGLPYEQYF.

This clonotype was observed a few times. V usage is TRBV18 and J usage is TRBJ2-1; tentative D call: TRBD1 (6 bases). The length of the CDR3 is 18 residues. The germline V gene encodes CDR1 KGHSH and CDR2 LQKENI. V lost 1 base to trimming and J lost 0 bases, with 16 bases between them. CDR3 sequence: CASSPRVGGSSSYNEQFF. CDR3 DNA: TGTGCCAGCTCACCACGGGTAGGGGGATCGAGCTCCTACAATGAGCAGTTCTTC.

The chain links TRBV6-2 or TRBV6-3 to TRBJ2-1; TRBD1 aligns across 8 bases. The CDR3 loop spans 14 amino acids. From germline, CDR1 is MNHEY and CDR2 SVGEGT. V lost 6 bases to trimming and J lost 7 bases; unmatched junction nucleotides: 8. The DNA of the CDR3 is TGTGCCAGCAGGTCAGGACAGGGTAGGAATGAGCAGTTCTTC. Protein sequence: CASRSGQGRNEQFF.

V and J are TRBV19 and TRBJ1-6, with D perhaps matching TRBD1 (5 bases). The CDR3 has 13 amino acids. The V end lost 10 bases, the J end lost 10 bases, and 17 bases lay between the germline ends. Germline V lookup: CDR1 LNHDA, CDR2 SQIVND (reference sequence). CDR3 bases: TGTGCCACCGCCGAGGGTGGGGACTCACCCCTCCACTTT. Translating it yields CATAEGGDSPLHF.

This clonotype was counted between two and nine times. The chain carries TRBV6-5 and TRBJ2-5; D is perhaps TRBD2 (6 bases). This CDR3 has 12 amino acids. V was shortened by 6 bases and J by 5 bases, with 10 bases between the two germline ends. CDR1 and CDR2 from the germline V gene are MNHEY and SVGAGI. CDR3 bases: TGTGCCAGCAGATCGGGGGATGAGACCCAGTACTTC. It encodes CASRSGDETQYF.

This clonotype showed up many times. The chain couples TRBV5-1 to TRBJ2-5; TRBD2 aligns across 12 bases. CDR1 and CDR2 from the germline V gene are SGHRS and YFSETQ. The CDR3 consists of 15 residues. V gave up 0 bases and J gave up 4 bases; unmatched junction bases: 1. The CDR3: CASSLGLAGVETQYF. Here the CDR3 DNA reads TGCGCCAGCAGCTTGGGACTAGCGGGGGTAGAGACCCAGTACTTC.

This clonotype was recorded a few times. V usage is TRBV7-9 and J usage is TRBJ1-1; the D gene is possibly TRBD1 (5 bases). V lost 3 bases and J 3 bases, leaving 14 bases between the germline ends. The CDR3 extends over 15 amino acids. CDR1 SEHNR and CDR2 FQNEAQ come from the germline V gene (reference sequence). In DNA form, the CDR3 reads TGTGCCAGCAGCTTGGGGATAGGGGTAGACACTGAAGCTTTCTTT. It yields the protein CASSLGIGVDTEAFF.

This chain connects TRBV15 to TRBJ1-5; D gene unclear. CDR3 length: 12 amino acids. The V end lost 5 bases, the J end lost 4 bases, and 6 bases lay between the germline ends. Per the germline V gene, CDR1 is LNHNV and CDR2 is YYDKDF (reference sequence). CDR3: CATSPYNQPQHF. The DNA for the CDR3 is TGTGCCACCAGCCCCTATAATCAGCCCCAGCATTTT. The whole variable domain, remainder taken from reference TRBV15 and TRBJ1-5, is DAMVIQNPRYQVTQFGKPVTLSCSQTLNHNVMYWYQQKSSQAPKLLFHYYDKDFNNEADTPDNFQSRRPNTSFCFLDIRSPGLGDTAMYLCATSPYNQPQHFGDGTRLSIL.

The CDR3 bases are TGTGCCAGCAGGGACGGAGCTGCTGGAAACACCATATATTTT. The encoded protein is CASRDGAAGNTIYF. The chain recombines TRBV12-3 or TRBV12-4 with TRBJ1-3; no clear D gene. This CDR3 contains 14 residues. Trimming removed 6 bases from V and 2 bases from J, with 11 bases in between.

The J gene is TRBJ2-1, the V gene TRBV20-1; no reliable D call. V lost 3 bases and J lost 8, with 11 bases in between. Germline CDR1 reads DFQATT; CDR2 reads SNEGSKA (reference sequence). The CDR3 runs to 12 residues. The CDR3 is CSASKARDEQFF. CDR3 coding DNA: TGCAGTGCTAGTAAAGCCCGGGATGAGCAGTTCTTC.

In this sample, this clonotype turned up many times. Compared with germline, one end of the junction differs, possibly owing to a read error. J is TRBJ2-3 and V is TRBV4-2; D might be TRBD2 (5 bases). The CDR3 loop spans 14 amino acids. Germline V CDR1 and CDR2: LGHNA, YNFKEQ. CDR3 bases: TGCGCCAGCAGCCAAGATCCGGGATCGGATACGCAGTATTTT. Amino acids: CASSQDPGSDTQYF.

This chain uses TRBV29-1 with TRBJ2-3; 9 bases fit TRBD2. V lost 4 bases and J lost 0; bases outside the gene matches: 14. The germline gives CDR1 SQVTM, CDR2 ANQGSEA. The CDR3 consists of 18 residues. CDR3: CSVVHVASGVVSTDTQYF. The DNA for the CDR3 is TGCAGCGTTGTCCATGTTGCTAGCGGGGTAGTGAGCACAGATACGCAGTATTTT.

This clonotype occurred a few times. The chain combines TRBV3-1 with TRBJ2-3, with 15 nucleotides matching TRBD2. Per germline, CDR1 LGHDT and CDR2 YNNKEL (reference sequence). The trim removed 1 base at V and 0 bases at J, leaving 5 bases unmatched. The CDR3 has 19 amino acids. CDR3 residues: CASSQGGTSGGQSTDTQYF. The CDR3 coding sequence is TGTGCCAGCAGCCAAGGGGGGACTAGCGGGGGGCAGAGCACAGATACGCAGTATTTT.

This chain connects TRBV6-1 to TRBJ1-2; TRBD1 agrees at 7 bases. The CDR3 covers 13 residues. Unmatched junction bases numbered 6, after V lost 6 bases and J lost 5 bases. The V gene's germline CDR1 is MNHNS and CDR2 SASEGT. CDR3 loop: CASRTQGSYGYTF. The CDR3 DNA reads as TGTGCCAGCAGGACACAGGGGTCGTATGGCTACACCTTC.

This clonotype was found many times. The J gene is TRBJ2-5, the V gene TRBV5-5; a possible D gene is TRBD2 (6 bases). Germline CDR1 is SGHKS and CDR2 is YYEKEE (reference sequence). V was clipped by 3 bases and J by 3 bases, with 9 bases between them. The CDR3 has 13 amino acids. CDR3 residues: CASSWTGEETQYF. The DNA for the CDR3 is TGTGCCAGCAGCTGGACGGGGGAAGAGACCCAGTACTTC.

The J gene is TRBJ2-7, the V gene TRBV20-1; tentatively, D is TRBD1 or TRBD2 (5 bases each). V lost 0 bases to trimming and J lost 2 bases, with 11 bases between them. The germline gives CDR1 DFQATT, CDR2 SNEGSKA (reference sequence). The CDR3 runs to 14 residues. Here the CDR3 DNA reads TGCAGTGCTAGAGACCGCAGGGACCCCTACGAGCAGTACTTC. Its protein is CSARDRRDPYEQYF.

The gene calls are TRBV7-2 and TRBJ1-6; D remains unclear. Germline V gene sequence: CDR1 SGHTA, CDR2 FQGNSA. The CDR3 is 11 residues long. Trimming shortened V by 7 bases and J by 14 bases, and 12 bases separated the two germline ends. CDR3 sequence reads: CASTEDGSLHF. The CDR3 bases are TGTGCCAGCACCGAGGACGGATCCCTCCACTTT.

This clonotype was seen repeatedly, ten times or more. The genes are TRBV5-1 and TRBJ1-1; unclear D gene. Germline V gene data show CDR1 as SGHRS and CDR2 as YFSETQ. The V and J ends lost 0 bases and 2 bases respectively, with 8 bases between them. This CDR3 spans 14 amino acids. Here the CDR3 reads CASSLDLYNTEAFF. The CDR3 DNA reads TGCGCCAGCAGCTTGGATTTATATAACACTGAAGCTTTCTTT. Drawing the rest from reference TRBV5-1 and TRBJ1-1, the complete variable domain is KAGVTQTPRYLIKTRGQQVTLSCSPISGHRSVSWYQQTPGQGLQFLFEYFSETQRNKGNFPGRFSGRQFSNSRSEMNVSTLELGDSALYLCASSLDLYNTEAFFGQGTRLTVV.

This clonotype has only a few counts. V gene TRBV7-6 combines with J gene TRBJ2-7; the match to TRBD1 covers 9 bases. CDR3 length: 15 residues. Trimming removed 5 bases from V and 1 base from J; junction bases left unmatched: 6. The germline gives CDR1 SGHVS, CDR2 FNYEAQ. The chain's CDR3 is CASSEGQGASYEQYF. The CDR3 DNA is TGTGCCAGCAGCGAGGGACAGGGAGCGTCCTACGAGCAGTACTTC.

This clonotype showed up just a few times. The rearrangement uses TRBV2 and TRBJ2-5, with 7 nucleotides matching TRBD2. V lost 4 bases, J lost 7 bases, and 3 bases stayed unmatched. Germline loops: CDR1 SNHLY, CDR2 FYNNEI. This CDR3 is built from 12 residues. CDR3 region: CASSGTSGTQYF. The CDR3 DNA follows: TGTGCCAGCAGTGGGACTAGTGGGACCCAGTACTTC.